This TCR beta chain was sequenced in a study of shared clonotypes between healthy human individuals. CDR1 and CDR2 from the germline V gene are MGHRA and YSYEKL. Germline trimming cut 4 bases from V and 2 bases from J; bases unmatched to any gene: 10. The CDR3 covers 18 residues. Worth noting for this clone: Its matching antigen is unknown.

The data were produced by immunoSEQ multiplex PCR, yet TCRdb's version contains in-frame clones alone and is incomplete. This table holds fewer than 650,000 clones, roughly four fifths found once. Study-level results: Only blood was sampled, and tissue TCR repertoires likely differ from blood ones. It was the few donors that limited the genetic and exposure-history diversity represented. It was expected that sequencing depth would affect clonotype sharing among donors.

The study enrolled healthy HIV-negative adults without recent acute infections or vaccinations as donors. The sample taken for sequencing was PBMCs. The genes are TRBV4-1 and TRBJ1-3; 11 nucleotides agree with TRBD1. This TCR derives from a woman between 35 and 50 years old in good health. Some clones in this sample may be carry-over from other donors' samples. The CDR3 DNA reads as TGCGCCAGCAGCCCCCGGGACAGGGGGGTTTGGACTGGAAACACCATATATTTT. Its protein is CASSPRDRGVWTGNTIYF.